The rows below give T cell receptor beta chains drawn from one sample of a study of T-cell reconstitution after alpha-beta-depleted transplantation in children. One entry per CDR3 protein results from TCRdb running MiXCR on the PCR reads. The top ten clones hold approximately 39% of a sample with approximately 500,000 distinct CDR3 sequences, 25% to 30% of them seen once. Sequenced here: PBMCs, sampled before TCRalphabeta/CD19-depleted stem cell transplant. Receptors were obtained from a boy in the first two years of life with Wiskott-Aldrich syndrome, due to receive a stem cell transplant. The conserved cysteine and the conserved F or W are not part of the CDR3 here. D genes are given only for firm matches.

D	J	V	CDR3
.	TRBJ2-3	TRBV9	ASSVEIAEDTQY
.	TRBJ2-7	TRBV9	ASSGTGRVYEQY
.	TRBJ1-5	TRBV6-6	ASNSGGNQPQH
TRBD2	TRBJ2-4	TRBV30	AWGLGGLAKNIH
.	TRBJ1-1	TRBV5-1	ASSFARGSTEAF
TRBD2	TRBJ2-1	TRBV12-3/TRBV12-4	ASSSSGRRQF
.	TRBJ1-2	TRBV7-6	ASSLGVGNGYT
.	TRBJ2-7	TRBV28	ASSTPDSAYEQY
.	TRBJ1-5	TRBV7-2	ASSLAPEGPQH
TRBD2	TRBJ2-1	TRBV24-1	ATSDPTSGRVDEQF
TRBD1	TRBJ2-5	TRBV5-6	ASSFSGTGYGETQY
.	TRBJ2-3	TRBV20-1	SARDQYAALHTQY
.	TRBJ2-3	TRBV5-1	ASRAPRRQQTTDTQY
.	TRBJ2-3	TRBV5-1	ASSKSGGTYTDTQY
.	TRBJ1-1	TRBV5-1	ASSFWMDSNTEAF
.	TRBJ2-1	TRBV29-1	SVERVNEQF
.	TRBJ2-2	TRBV25-1	ASRERGVTGELF
TRBD1	TRBJ2-1	TRBV20-1	SAKGTATIYSYNEQF
TRBD2	TRBJ2-1	TRBV27	ASSSLGAGENEQF
.	TRBJ2-2	TRBV5-1	ASKMTDANTGELF